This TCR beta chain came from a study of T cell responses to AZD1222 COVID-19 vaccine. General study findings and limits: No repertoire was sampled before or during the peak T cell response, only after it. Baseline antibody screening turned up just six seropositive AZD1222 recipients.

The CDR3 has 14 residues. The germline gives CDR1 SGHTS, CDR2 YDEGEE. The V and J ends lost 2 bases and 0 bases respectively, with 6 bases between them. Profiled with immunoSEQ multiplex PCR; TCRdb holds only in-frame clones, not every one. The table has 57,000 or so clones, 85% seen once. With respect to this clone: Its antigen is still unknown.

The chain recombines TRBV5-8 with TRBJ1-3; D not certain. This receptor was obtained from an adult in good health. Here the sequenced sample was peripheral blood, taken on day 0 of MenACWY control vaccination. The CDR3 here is CASSFWDSGNTIYF. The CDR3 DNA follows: TGTGCCAGCAGCTTCTGGGACTCTGGAAACACCATATATTTT.